This is a list of T cell receptor beta chains from one sample in a study of blood T cell repertoires in COVID-19. Clones were sequenced by immunoSEQ multiplex PCR, and TCRdb holds only the in-frame ones, with some missing. The sample has tens of thousands of clones, roughly 82% seen once. The specimen sequenced was peripheral blood. The receptors here all came from a human donor in a cohort sampled during active COVID-19. Each CDR3 is given with its conserved first and last residue. A D gene is named only where the DNA matches it firmly. Clone size is not always given. Where it is, it says once, few, many or a class for expanded clones.

D gene: .; V gene: TRBV5-1; J gene: TRBJ1-2; clone size: .; CDR3 DNA: TGCGCCAGCAGCTTGGTTTTTAAACAGGGATTGGATGGCTACACCTTC; CDR3 protein: CASSLVFKQGLDGYTF
D gene: .; V gene: TRBV2; J gene: TRBJ1-3; clone size: .; CDR3 DNA: TGTGCCAGCAGTTTATCTGGAAACACCATATATTTT; CDR3 protein: CASSLSGNTIYF
D gene: TRBD2; V gene: TRBV18; J gene: TRBJ2-7; clone size: .; CDR3 DNA: TGTGCCAGCTCACCGCGGGGGGGCCTCTACGAGCAGTACTTC; CDR3 protein: CASSPRGGLYEQYF
D gene: TRBD1; V gene: TRBV6-5; J gene: TRBJ1-2; clone size: .; CDR3 DNA: TGTGCCGGGCGCGGGGGGACAGGGTTCGACTATGGCTACACCTTC; CDR3 protein: CAGRGGTGFDYGYTF
D gene: .; V gene: TRBV9; J gene: TRBJ1-4; clone size: .; CDR3 DNA: TGTGCCAGCAGCGGGGGCCCCAATGAAAAACTGTTTTTT; CDR3 protein: CASSGGPNEKLFF
D gene: TRBD1; V gene: TRBV6-2/TRBV6-3; J gene: TRBJ1-5; clone size: .; CDR3 DNA: TGTGCCAGCAGCCGAGGACAGGTGGGAGGCTATAGCAATCAGCCCCAGCATTTT; CDR3 protein: CASSRGQVGGYSNQPQHF
D gene: .; V gene: TRBV29-1; J gene: TRBJ1-1; clone size: once; CDR3 DNA: TGCAGCGTAGAGGGATTTTTGAACACTGAAGCTTTCTTT; CDR3 protein: CSVEGFLNTEAFF
D gene: .; V gene: TRBV4-1; J gene: TRBJ1-2; clone size: .; CDR3 DNA: TGCGCCAGCAGCCAAGAATCAGCGGGGACCAAAGATGGCTACACCTTC; CDR3 protein: CASSQESAGTKDGYTF
D gene: .; V gene: TRBV3-1/TRBV3-2; J gene: TRBJ2-3; clone size: .; CDR3 DNA: TGTGCCAGCAGCTATCGGACTAATCCGCAGTATTTT; CDR3 protein: CASSYRTNPQYF
D gene: .; V gene: TRBV27; J gene: TRBJ1-5; clone size: .; CDR3 DNA: TGTGCCAGCAGTTCCAACAATCAGCCCCAGCATTTT; CDR3 protein: CASSSNNQPQHF
D gene: .; V gene: TRBV19; J gene: TRBJ1-1; clone size: .; CDR3 DNA: TGTGCCAGTAGTATTTTGGCGGGCACCGAGGCAAACACTGAAGCTTTCTTT; CDR3 protein: CASSILAGTEANTEAFF
D gene: TRBD1; V gene: TRBV19; J gene: TRBJ1-5; clone size: .; CDR3 DNA: TGTGCCAGCACACGGGACAGGGCGACTCAGCCCCAGCATTTT; CDR3 protein: CASTRDRATQPQHF
D gene: TRBD2; V gene: TRBV29-1; J gene: TRBJ2-5; clone size: .; CDR3 DNA: TGCAGCGTCAAGACTAGCGGGGTCTGGGAGACCCAGTACTTC; CDR3 protein: CSVKTSGVWETQYF
D gene: .; V gene: TRBV12-5; J gene: TRBJ2-1; clone size: .; CDR3 DNA: TGTGCTAGTGGTTTGTGGCAGGGGCCCTACAATGAGCAGTTCTTC; CDR3 protein: CASGLWQGPYNEQFF
D gene: TRBD2; V gene: TRBV6-2/TRBV6-3; J gene: TRBJ2-7; clone size: once; CDR3 DNA: TGTGCCAGCAGTTACACTAGCGGGGGGAACGAGCAGTACTTC; CDR3 protein: CASSYTSGGNEQYF
D gene: TRBD2; V gene: TRBV4-1; J gene: TRBJ2-7; clone size: .; CDR3 DNA: TGCGCCAGCAGCCAAGACCTAACGGGGGGGCCAAAGTACTTC; CDR3 protein: CASSQDLTGGPKYF
D gene: TRBD2; V gene: TRBV29-1; J gene: TRBJ2-5; clone size: .; CDR3 DNA: TGCAGCTTGCGGGGGGCAGGCCTCCAAGAGACCCAGTACTTC; CDR3 protein: CSLRGAGLQETQYF
D gene: .; V gene: TRBV6-5; J gene: TRBJ1-2; clone size: .; CDR3 DNA: TGTGCCAGCAGTTCAAAGACTCGATGGAACTATGGCTACACCTTC; CDR3 protein: CASSSKTRWNYGYTF
D gene: TRBD2; V gene: TRBV3-1/TRBV3-2; J gene: TRBJ2-1; clone size: .; CDR3 DNA: TGTGCCAGCAGCCAAGGGACTAGCGGGAGCTCGGAGCAGTTCTTC; CDR3 protein: CASSQGTSGSSEQFF
D gene: .; V gene: TRBV2; J gene: TRBJ1-2; clone size: .; CDR3 DNA: TGTGCCAGCAGGTACTCCTATGGCTACACCTTC; CDR3 protein: CASRYSYGYTF
D gene: .; V gene: TRBV7-2; J gene: TRBJ1-6; clone size: .; CDR3 DNA: TGTGCCAGCAGCTTAGACTGGTCACCCCTCCACTTT; CDR3 protein: CASSLDWSPLHF
D gene: .; V gene: TRBV29-1; J gene: TRBJ1-5; clone size: .; CDR3 DNA: TGCAGCGTTGAAGTCTCTGCAGGGGATCAGCCCCAGCATTTT; CDR3 protein: CSVEVSAGDQPQHF
D gene: .; V gene: TRBV2; J gene: TRBJ1-3; clone size: .; CDR3 DNA: TGTGCCAGCAGATCGGACAGCCAGGGAAACACCATATATTTT; CDR3 protein: CASRSDSQGNTIYF
D gene: TRBD2; V gene: TRBV5-4; J gene: TRBJ2-7; clone size: .; CDR3 DNA: TGTGCCAGCAGCCCCCGGGGGGGGTACGAGCAGTACTTC; CDR3 protein: CASSPRGGYEQYF
D gene: TRBD2; V gene: TRBV10-1; J gene: TRBJ2-1; clone size: .; CDR3 DNA: TGCGCCAGCAGTGGTCCAGCGGGGGGGTCTGACAATGAGCAGTTCTTC; CDR3 protein: CASSGPAGGSDNEQFF
D gene: TRBD1; V gene: TRBV3-1/TRBV3-2; J gene: TRBJ1-6; clone size: .; CDR3 DNA: TGTGCCAGCAGCTCCAGAACAGGGGGATCACCCCTCCACTTT; CDR3 protein: CASSSRTGGSPLHF
D gene: TRBD1; V gene: TRBV29-1; J gene: TRBJ2-7; clone size: .; CDR3 DNA: TGCAGCGTCATACAGGGGGCCTACGAGCAGTACTTC; CDR3 protein: CSVIQGAYEQYF
D gene: .; V gene: TRBV4-1; J gene: TRBJ1-2; clone size: .; CDR3 DNA: TGCGCCAGCAGCCACGGGACAAGAAGGGACTATGGCTACACCTTC; CDR3 protein: CASSHGTRRDYGYTF
D gene: .; V gene: TRBV11-2; J gene: TRBJ2-1; clone size: .; CDR3 DNA: TGTGCCAGCATTCGGGGGGGACAGGGTAGCTCCTACAATGAGCAGTTCTTC; CDR3 protein: CASIRGGQGSSYNEQFF
D gene: TRBD2; V gene: TRBV4-3; J gene: TRBJ2-5; clone size: .; CDR3 DNA: TGCGCCAGCAGCCCTACTGGCGGGGGGTCTGGGGAGACCCAGTACTTC; CDR3 protein: CASSPTGGGSGETQYF
D gene: .; V gene: TRBV5-4; J gene: TRBJ1-1; clone size: .; CDR3 DNA: TGTGCCAGCAGCTCCGGACCGGGCGGGGGCACTGAAGCTTTCTTT; CDR3 protein: CASSSGPGGGTEAFF
D gene: .; V gene: TRBV2; J gene: TRBJ2-7; clone size: few; CDR3 DNA: TGTGCCAGCAGTGATCCGAGCTCCTACGAGCAGTACTTC; CDR3 protein: CASSDPSSYEQYF
D gene: TRBD2; V gene: TRBV2; J gene: TRBJ2-3; clone size: .; CDR3 DNA: TGTGCCAGCACTGGACTAGCGACCGCAGATACGCAGTATTTT; CDR3 protein: CASTGLATADTQYF
D gene: .; V gene: TRBV7-2; J gene: TRBJ2-7; clone size: .; CDR3 DNA: TGTGCCAGCAGCTTGACAGGTAACTCCTACGAGCAGTACTTC; CDR3 protein: CASSLTGNSYEQYF
D gene: .; V gene: TRBV5-6; J gene: TRBJ2-5; clone size: .; CDR3 DNA: TGTGCCAGCAGCGGGGCCCGCCTGAGAGAGACCCAGTACTTC; CDR3 protein: CASSGARLRETQYF
D gene: TRBD1; V gene: TRBV4-2; J gene: TRBJ1-4; clone size: .; CDR3 DNA: TGTGCCAGCAGCCCCGTTGGAACAGGGGGTGCAACTAATGAAAAACTGTTTTTT; CDR3 protein: CASSPVGTGGATNEKLFF
D gene: TRBD1; V gene: TRBV5-5; J gene: TRBJ2-7; clone size: .; CDR3 DNA: TGTGCCAGCAGCTTGGACAGGGGGTGGTACGAGCAGTACTTC; CDR3 protein: CASSLDRGWYEQYF
D gene: TRBD2; V gene: TRBV5-1; J gene: TRBJ2-3; clone size: .; CDR3 DNA: TGCGCCAGCAGCTTGTCCGGGGGGGATACGCAGTATTTT; CDR3 protein: CASSLSGGDTQYF
D gene: .; V gene: TRBV2; J gene: TRBJ2-1; clone size: .; CDR3 DNA: TGTGCCAGCAGTGGGACAGCCACTGAGCAGTTCTTC; CDR3 protein: CASSGTATEQFF
D gene: TRBD1; V gene: TRBV3-1/TRBV3-2; J gene: TRBJ2-7; clone size: .; CDR3 DNA: TGTGCCAGCAGCCAGGCAGGGGGCCAGCAGTACTTC; CDR3 protein: CASSQAGGQQYF
D gene: TRBD2; V gene: TRBV5-1; J gene: TRBJ2-1; clone size: few; CDR3 DNA: TGCGCCAGCAGCCGCACTTCTCAGCGGGGCGCAGAAAATGAGCAGTTCTTC; CDR3 protein: CASSRTSQRGAENEQFF